Presented here are 23 T cell receptor beta chains from one specimen sequenced in a study of T cell responses to AZD1222 COVID-19 vaccine. Clones were read by immunoSEQ multiplex PCR, and TCRdb kept only the in-frame ones, dropping some. The sample contains 90,000 to 110,000 clones, about nine tenths of which appear only once. Sequenced here: peripheral blood, sampled on day 0 of AZD1222 vaccination. These receptors were collected from an adult in good health.

This clone has just a few counts. The rearrangement joins TRBV6-2 or TRBV6-3 to TRBJ1-5; D unclear. The germline V and J ends were trimmed by 0 bases and 2 bases, with 11 bases remaining between them. Germline V CDR1 and CDR2: MNHEY, SVGEGT. This CDR3 is built from 16 residues. As DNA, the CDR3 is TGTGCCAGCAGTTACTCGATCCAGGCAGGCAATCAGCCCCAGCATTTT. Its translation is CASSYSIQAGNQPQHF.

The J gene is TRBJ1-5, the V gene TRBV4-2, with 9 bases that match TRBD1. The V and J ends lost 2 bases and 1 base, in that order; junction bases with no gene match: 3. Germline V gene lookup returns CDR1 LGHNA and CDR2 YNFKEQ. This CDR3 region has 16 residues. CDR3 DNA: TGTGCCAGCAGCCAACGGGACAGGGCGAGCAATCAGCCCCAGCATTTT. Protein: CASSQRDRASNQPQHF.

The CDR3 reads CASSYNPWRGARRIGTDTQYF. For the CDR3, the DNA is TGTGCCAGCAGTTACAATCCCTGGCGGGGGGCGCGAAGAATCGGCACAGATACGCAGTATTTT. The V and J genes are TRBV6-2 or TRBV6-3 and TRBJ2-3, with 8 positions matching TRBD2. Germline CDR1 MNHEY, CDR2 SVGEGT. The ends lost 2 bases at V and 1 base at J; junction bases unmatched: 20. The CDR3 sequence is 21 residues long.

The J gene is TRBJ1-5, the V gene TRBV30; TRBD1 matches 8 bases. V shed 0 bases and J 0 bases; nucleotides not matched to a gene: 10. CDR3 length equals 18 residues. In germline, CDR1 is GTSNPN, CDR2 SVGIG (reference sequence). In nucleotides, the CDR3 is TGTGCCTGGAGTGTATCGCGGGACAGGTATTATAGCAATCAGCCCCAGCATTTT. It is translated as CAWSVSRDRYYSNQPQHF.

V gene TRBV7-9 combines with J gene TRBJ1-1, with D possibly matching TRBD1 (5 bases). The V gene lost 1 base and the J gene lost 3 bases, with 12 bases spanning the gap. The germline gives CDR1 SEHNR, CDR2 FQNEAQ (reference sequence). The CDR3 has 15 residues. The CDR3 nucleotides read TGTGCCAGCAGCTTAGAATCAGGGAGGTACACTGAAGCTTTCTTT. Its protein is CASSLESGRYTEAFF.

The chain links TRBV12-3 or TRBV12-4 to TRBJ1-2; a possible D gene is TRBD1 (5 bases). This CDR3 contains 12 residues. V was pared by 7 bases and J by 8 bases, with 14 bases between. For the CDR3, the DNA is TGTGCCAGCACTTCCGACCGGGGCGGCTACACCTTC. Protein sequence: CASTSDRGGYTF.

The rearrangement uses TRBV7-2 and TRBJ1-4, with D perhaps TRBD1 (5 bases). The CDR3 sequence is 16 residues long. Germline-derived CDR1 and CDR2 are SGHTA and FQGNSA. V was shortened by 5 bases and J by 10 bases, with 23 bases between the two germline ends. Written as DNA, the CDR3 is TGTGCCAGCAGCCCTCCTGACTCTTTGGGGAGGGGAAAACTGTTTTTT. It translates to CASSPPDSLGRGKLFF.

The chain carries TRBV18 and TRBJ2-5; perhaps D is TRBD1 or TRBD2 (5 bases each). The CDR3 consists of 13 residues. Trimming cost V 5 bases and J 0 bases, with 7 bases left between them. In germline, CDR1 is KGHSH, CDR2 LQKENI. The CDR3 here is CASSGTDQETQYF. In nucleotides, the CDR3 is TGTGCCAGCTCAGGGACGGACCAAGAGACCCAGTACTTC.

This chain connects TRBV5-5 to TRBJ2-3; 8 bases line up with TRBD2. The V segment lost 0 bases and the J segment 3 bases; nucleotides outside the gene matches: 9. The CDR3 totals 17 residues. Per germline, CDR1 SGHKS and CDR2 YYEKEE (reference sequence). In DNA form, the CDR3 reads TGTGCCAGCAGCTTGGGCCCCCAGAGACTAGCGACAGATACGCAGTATTTT. Encoded protein: CASSLGPQRLATDTQYF.

J is TRBJ1-1 and V is TRBV2; tentatively, D is TRBD1 (5 bases). This CDR3 comprises 13 residues. Germline V lookup: CDR1 SNHLY, CDR2 FYNNEI. Trimming took 4 bases from V and 5 from J, leaving 11 bases between them. CDR3 protein: CASSVQGETEAFF. CDR3 in DNA: TGTGCCAGCAGTGTTCAAGGGGAAACTGAAGCTTTCTTT.

The chain joins TRBV11-2 to TRBJ2-1, with 13 bases identical to TRBD2. With V trimmed by 7 bases and J by 6 bases, 9 bases remained unmatched. The CDR3 length is 16 residues. Germline V CDR1 and CDR2: SGHAT, FQNNGV. The CDR3 is CASTSPGLAGRNEQFF. For the CDR3, the DNA is TGTGCCAGCACCTCCCCGGGACTAGCGGGACGCAATGAGCAGTTCTTC. Full variable domain (remainder filled in from reference TRBV11-2 and TRBJ2-1): EAGVAQSPRYKIIEKRQSVAFWCNPISGHATLYWYQQILGQGPKLLIQFQNNGVVDDSQLPKDRFSAERLKGVDSTLKIQPAKLEDSAVYLCASTSPGLAGRNEQFFGPGTRLTVL.

The chain uses TRBV10-3 and TRBJ1-1; tentatively, D is TRBD1 (5 bases). CDR1 and CDR2 (germline): ENHRY, SYGVKD. CDR3 length: 11 residues. V was clipped by 11 bases and J by 10 bases, with 17 bases between them. The CDR3 protein is CAVRDSGGAFF. The CDR3 coding sequence is TGTGCCGTCCGGGACTCCGGCGGAGCTTTCTTT.

V is TRBV9 and J is TRBJ1-2, with 8 bases lining up with TRBD1. The CDR3 extends over 13 amino acids. V shed 2 bases, J shed 8 bases, and the junction held 5 bases outside the gene matches. Germline V CDR1 and CDR2: SGDLS, YYNGEE. Here the CDR3 DNA reads TGTGCCAGCAGCGTGACAGGGGCAAGCGGCTACACCTTC. This encodes CASSVTGASGYTF.

With respect to this clone: The same CDR3 can be traced to other DNA sequences in this sample. As DNA, the CDR3 is TGTGCCAGCAGGGACAGGGGAGAGACCCAGTACTTC. It encodes CASRDRGETQYF. The chain has TRBV2 and TRBJ2-5, with TRBD1 identical over 9 bases. The CDR3 loop spans 12 amino acids. CDR1 is SNHLY and CDR2 is FYNNEI in the germline V gene. The V gene end was trimmed by 6 bases and the J gene end by 4 bases; junction bases not matched to a gene: 0.

This sequence joins TRBV19 and TRBJ2-1; 11 nucleotides align to TRBD2. CDR1 and CDR2 (germline): LNHDA, SQIVND (reference sequence). The CDR3 is made up of 16 amino acids. V dropped 3 bases and J dropped 0; count of bases not matched to a gene: 1. The CDR3 loop reads CASSISGGASYNEQFF. The CDR3 DNA sequence: TGTGCCAGTAGTATTAGCGGGGGGGCCTCCTACAATGAGCAGTTCTTC. The variable domain in full, with the rest retrieved from reference TRBV19 and TRBJ2-1, is DGGITQSPKYLFRKEGQNVTLSCEQNLNHDAMYWYRQDPGQGLRLIYYSQIVNDFQKGDIAEGYSVSREKKESFPLTVTSAQKNPTAFYLCASSISGGASYNEQFFGPGTRLTVL.

The J gene is TRBJ1-3, the V gene TRBV11-1, with D maybe TRBD1 (6 bases). V lost 6 bases and J 0 bases, leaving 12 bases between the germline ends. This CDR3 contains 15 residues. Germline V gives CDR1 SGHAT, CDR2 FQDESV (reference sequence). This CDR3 reads CASRAGQISGNTIYF. The DNA for the CDR3 is TGTGCCAGCAGGGCCGGACAGATCTCTGGAAACACCATATATTTT.

The rearrangement joins TRBV7-2 to TRBJ1-1; no clear D. The CDR3 has 14 residues. The V gene's germline CDR1 is SGHTA and CDR2 FQGNSA. Trimming removed 0 bases from V and 0 bases from J, with 5 bases in between. The DNA of the CDR3 is TGTGCCAGCAGCTTAGCTTTGGTGAACACTGAAGCTTTCTTT. It encodes CASSLALVNTEAFF.

The rearrangement uses TRBV6-6 and TRBJ1-1, with D maybe TRBD1 (5 bases). The V end lost 2 bases, the J end lost 6 bases, and 10 bases lay between the germline ends. Germline-derived CDR1 and CDR2 are MNHNY and SVGAGI (reference sequence). This CDR3 region has 13 residues. The CDR3 DNA is TGTGCCAGCAGTTACCCAGGACAAGCTGAAGCTTTCTTT. This gives the protein CASSYPGQAEAFF.

The V call is TRBV7-8, the J call TRBJ2-3; D gene unclear. CDR3 length: 12 residues. Trimming removed 5 bases at V and 0 bases at J, with 3 bases between. From germline, CDR1 is SGHVS and CDR2 FQNEAQ. CDR3 residues: CASSRSTDTQYF. CDR3 nucleotide sequence: TGTGCCAGCAGCCGCAGCACAGATACGCAGTATTTT.

The chain recombines TRBV12-5 with TRBJ1-6; D is unresolved. Germline V lookup: CDR1 LGHNT, CDR2 FRNRAP. The CDR3 consists of 15 residues. Trimming took off 4 bases at V and 2 bases at J, with 9 bases between the two ends. The chain's CDR3 is CASGSQRAYNSPLHF. The CDR3 bases are TGTGCTAGTGGTTCCCAGAGGGCCTATAATTCACCCCTCCACTTT. Full variable domain (outside the CDR3, taken from reference TRBV12-5 and TRBJ1-6): DARVTQTPRHKVTEMGQEVTMRCQPILGHNTVFWYRQTMMQGLELLAYFRNRAPLDDSGMPKDRFSAEMPDATLATLKIQPSEPRDSAVYFCASGSQRAYNSPLHFGNGTRLTVT.

The chain combines TRBV30 with TRBJ1-2; tentative D call: TRBD1 (6 bases). Germline V lookup: CDR1 GTSNPN, CDR2 SVGIG (reference sequence). This CDR3 region has 14 residues. Trimming took 5 bases from V and 4 from J, leaving 17 bases between them. CDR3: CAWGAWAGAYGYTF. Here the CDR3 DNA reads TGTGCCTGGGGAGCATGGGCAGGGGCCTATGGCTACACCTTC.

This clone has just one count. V is TRBV18 and J is TRBJ2-2; 7 bases map to TRBD1. The CDR3 loop spans 15 amino acids. V shed 6 bases and J 2 bases; nucleotides not matched to a gene: 6. The germline V gene has CDR1 KGHSH and CDR2 LQKENI. The CDR3 DNA is TGTGCCAGCTCGCTCGGACAGGTTAACACCGGGGAGCTGTTTTTT. Encoded protein: CASSLGQVNTGELFF.

The chain couples TRBV12-3 or TRBV12-4 to TRBJ2-3; D not resolved. The CDR3 covers 13 residues. Trimming cost V 2 bases and J 6 bases, with 9 bases left between them. CDR3 loop: CASSLPYADTQYF. In nucleotides, the CDR3 is TGTGCCAGCAGTTTACCGTACGCGGATACGCAGTATTTT.